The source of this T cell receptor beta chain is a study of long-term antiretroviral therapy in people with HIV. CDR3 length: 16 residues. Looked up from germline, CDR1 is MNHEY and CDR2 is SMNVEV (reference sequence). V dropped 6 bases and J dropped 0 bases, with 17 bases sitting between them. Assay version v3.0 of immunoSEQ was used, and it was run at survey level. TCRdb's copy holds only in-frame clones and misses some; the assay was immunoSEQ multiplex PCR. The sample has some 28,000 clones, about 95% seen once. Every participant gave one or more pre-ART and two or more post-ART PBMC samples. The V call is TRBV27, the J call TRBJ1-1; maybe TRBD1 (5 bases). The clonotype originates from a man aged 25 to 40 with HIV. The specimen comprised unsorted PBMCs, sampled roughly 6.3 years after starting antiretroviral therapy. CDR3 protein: CASSLGRGVMNTEAFF. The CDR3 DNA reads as TGTGCCAGCAGCCTAGGGAGAGGGGTGATGAACACTGAAGCTTTCTTT.